This TCR beta chain came from a study of blood T cell repertoires in COVID-19. Study in general: Some COVID-19 samples were acute and others convalescent; all came from the United States, Italy and Spain. Sources were T cells, B-cell-depleted T cells, or PBMCs; the material itself was cDNA or gDNA.

Methods used by the authors: From reference gene primer amplification, estimates of nucleated cell counts were derived. Repertoires were generated with immunoSEQ multiplex PCR, while TCRdb's copy carries only in-frame clones and drops some. V and J calls and clone size are given by that table; D and trimming were obtained from the DNA. The sample has 75,000 to 85,000 clones, approximately 86% seen once. The CDR3 contains 16 residues. The TCR sequence derives from a human donor in a cohort sampled during active COVID-19. This rearrangement joins TRBV21-1 to TRBJ2-7; no check of the table's D call, TRBD1, against the DNA was made. TRBV21-1 represents a pseudogene. Sequencing was performed on peripheral blood. CDR3 in amino acids: CASSKSIRDRGYEQYF. DNA for the CDR3: TGTGCCAGCAGCAAATCTATCCGGGACAGGGGCTACGAGCAGTACTTC.